The rows below give T cell receptor beta chains drawn from one sample of a study of T cells expressing NK-cell markers. TCRdb reprocessed the 5' RACE reads and reports one entry per CDR3 protein, with no DNA. In total, the table holds approximately 440,000 distinct CDR3 sequences. What was sequenced was blood T cells: a sorted CD56 or NKG2C T cell subset, CD4+ or CD8+ T cells, or bulk PBMC T cells (not recorded which). The receptors come from a woman in her forties or fifties in good health. Each CDR3 is given with its conserved first and last residue.

cdr3_aa,j_call,v_call
CASSLYLAENTGELFF,TRBJ2-2,TRBV5-1
CASSLYLTSGSETQYF,TRBJ2-5,TRBV19
CASSRKQGSGEQFF,TRBJ2-1,TRBV11-2
CASTSSGTGVRDTQYF,TRBJ2-3,TRBV12-3/TRBV12-4
CASSSRPLSLDGAAKETQYF,TRBJ2-5,TRBV5-1
CATSDFGGSPFSSYEQYF,TRBJ2-7,TRBV24-1
CASRRTSMGPDTQYF,TRBJ2-3,TRBV12-3/TRBV12-4
CASRSTGGSTSYEQYF,TRBJ2-7,TRBV7-9
CASSRRSGTHSYNEQFF,TRBJ2-1,TRBV7-9
CASSLDRWTGGKDTEAFF,TRBJ1-1,TRBV12-3/TRBV12-4
CASRVGGLRDTQYF,TRBJ2-3,TRBV27
CSASPGQAYEQYF,TRBJ2-7,TRBV20-1
CAWQRGPQETQYF,TRBJ2-5,TRBV30
CASSRPGQIITDTQYF,TRBJ2-3,TRBV19
CASSQDRRQGAGGELFF,TRBJ2-2,TRBV4-1
CASSQDWAAEQFF,TRBJ2-1,TRBV4-2
CASKGTGAGQPQHF,TRBJ1-5,TRBV4-1
CASSLGSVGTDTQYF,TRBJ2-3,TRBV7-9
CASSLVRLARGTDEQFF,TRBJ2-1,TRBV5-1
CATSESGTGGMGTNEKLFF,TRBJ1-4,TRBV24-1
CASGLTSSFEQYF,TRBJ2-7,TRBV12-5
CAISETGTYEQYF,TRBJ2-7,TRBV10-3
CASVTEGKIAKNIQYF,TRBJ2-4,TRBV3-1
CASSPRGNNEQFF,TRBJ2-1,TRBV18
CAISALASYEQYF,TRBJ2-7,TRBV10-3
CASSVGDSGGRDIQYF,TRBJ2-4,TRBV9
CSARSLTSGTDTQYF,TRBJ2-3,TRBV20-1
CASSFSSRGNQPQHF,TRBJ1-5,TRBV12-3/TRBV12-4
CASSEETSSYNEQFF,TRBJ2-1,TRBV6-1
CASSGNRLRTDTQYF,TRBJ2-3,TRBV5-1
CASSPDGGVQPQHF,TRBJ1-5,TRBV6-5
CASSLVLQMNTEAFF,TRBJ1-1,TRBV7-8
CASSSWPGDEQFF,TRBJ2-1,TRBV7-3
CASRIRTGRAEKLFF,TRBJ1-4,TRBV28
CASSYRGGTVMNTEAFF,TRBJ1-1,TRBV6-5
CASSQAHSGANVLTF,TRBJ2-6,TRBV3-1
CASSLGRAANRGEAFF,TRBJ1-1,TRBV7-2
CASSLKEGQTYEQYF,TRBJ2-7,TRBV4-1
CASSPHPIAVNEQFF,TRBJ2-1,TRBV12-3/TRBV12-4
CSVGNRGSGYTF,TRBJ1-2,TRBV29-1
CASTRKRGGGTGGLNTQYF,TRBJ2-3,TRBV12-3/TRBV12-4
CASGISRETQYF,TRBJ2-5,TRBV11-2
CASSLGYGANVLTF,TRBJ2-6,TRBV5-1
CSVRLQGEAFF,TRBJ1-1,TRBV29-1
CASSQRRGLDYGYTF,TRBJ1-2,TRBV12-3/TRBV12-4
CSAIRTQKHPRIPDTQYF,TRBJ2-3,TRBV20-1
CASRRGMEETQYF,TRBJ2-5,TRBV2
CASSLMGLPSGANVLTF,TRBJ2-6,TRBV7-3
CASSPSGIQRSYNEQFF,TRBJ2-1,TRBV6-1
CATSDPQGWAEQFF,TRBJ2-1,TRBV24-1
CASSQRRWAGELFF,TRBJ2-2,TRBV11-3
CASSVGGRVFRETQYF,TRBJ2-5,TRBV9
CSARVGAPPDTQYF,TRBJ2-3,TRBV20-1
CASSYSMGIETQYF,TRBJ2-5,TRBV6-5
CASRDRGGLITGELFF,TRBJ2-2,TRBV25-1